These 22 T cell receptor beta chains share one sample of origin, sequenced in a study of T cell responses to AZD1222 COVID-19 vaccine. The assay was immunoSEQ multiplex PCR, and TCRdb's table has in-frame clones only and misses some. The sample lists around 100,000 clones; over 90% were seen once. The sequenced sample was peripheral blood, obtained on day 0 of AZD1222 vaccination. These receptors were collected from an adult in good health.

The rearrangement uses TRBV6-5 and TRBJ2-1; 10 nucleotides align to TRBD2. Germline CDR1 reads MNHEY; CDR2 reads SVGAGI. Losses at the gene ends were 7 bases for V and 8 bases for J; bases not matched to a gene: 11. This CDR3 contains 15 residues. For the CDR3, the DNA is TGTGCCAGCATTCCCTTTAGCGGGAGGTTCGATGAGCAGTTCTTC. Its protein product is CASIPFSGRFDEQFF.

CDR3 residues: CASSSEPSYEQYF. The CDR3 region has the DNA TGTGCCAGCAGCTCGGAGCCCTCCTACGAGCAGTACTTC. This chain connects TRBV5-4 to TRBJ2-7, with D unresolved. The germline V gene has CDR1 SGHNT and CDR2 YYREEE (reference sequence). V lost 3 bases and J 0 bases, leaving 7 bases between the germline ends. This CDR3 contains 13 residues.

This clone was seen more than once but under ten times. The chain recombines TRBV3-1 (or the pseudogene TRBV3-2) with TRBJ2-1, with a possible D match to TRBD2 (6 bases). V was trimmed by 4 bases and J by 1 base, leaving 17 bases between them. Germline CDR1 LGHDT, CDR2 YNNKEL (reference sequence). The CDR3 consists of 17 residues. CDR3 sequence (DNA): TGTGCCAGCAGCCTAAGTTGGTTAGCGGCATCCTACAATGAGCAGTTCTTC. Encoded protein: CASSLSWLAASYNEQFF.

The V gene is TRBV24-1, the J gene TRBJ2-2, with D possibly matching TRBD2 (5 bases). Germline V lookup: CDR1 KGHDR, CDR2 SFDVKD. V gave up 5 bases and J gave up 5 bases, with 11 bases separating them. The CDR3 is made up of 14 amino acids. CDR3: CATSATGETGELFF. The CDR3 DNA is TGTGCCACCAGTGCGACTGGGGAGACCGGGGAGCTGTTTTTT.

The chain carries TRBV10-1 and TRBJ2-7; tentative D call: TRBD2 (6 bases). The CDR3 is made up of 13 amino acids. Between the trimmed V and J ends, which lost 4 bases and 6 bases, there was a span of 13 bases. Germline V CDR1 and CDR2: WNHNN, SYGVQD (reference sequence). The chain's CDR3 is CASSVGEAGEQYF. The CDR3, as DNA: TGCGCCAGCAGTGTGGGGGAGGCTGGCGAGCAGTACTTC.

CDR3 in amino acids: CSARFGSQQFF. CDR3 sequence (DNA): TGCAGTGCTAGATTCGGTAGTCAGCAGTTCTTC. V and J are TRBV20-1 and TRBJ2-1; D unclear. Trimming stripped 2 bases from V and 11 bases from J, with 10 bases between. Germline-derived CDR1 and CDR2 are DFQATT and SNEGSKA (reference sequence). The CDR3 runs 11 residues.

The chain couples TRBV29-1 to TRBJ1-1, with TRBD1 matching 7 bases. This CDR3 is built from 14 residues. The V gene's germline CDR1 is SQVTM and CDR2 ANQGSEA. V lost 6 bases to trimming and J lost 3 bases; unmatched junction nucleotides: 10. CDR3 amino acids: CSVGPGQLDTEAFF. The CDR3 DNA follows: TGCAGCGTGGGTCCGGGACAGCTGGACACTGAAGCTTTCTTT. The variable domain in full, completed from reference TRBV29-1 and TRBJ1-1, reads SAVISQKPSRDICQRGTSLTIQCQVDSQVTMMFWYRQQPGQSLTLIATANQGSEATYESGFVIDKFPISRPNLTFSTLTVSNMSPEDSSIYLCSVGPGQLDTEAFFGQGTRLTVV.

V and J are TRBV20-1 and TRBJ1-6, with D unclear. V lost 6 bases and J 9 bases, leaving 9 bases between the germline ends. The CDR3 totals 11 residues. CDR1 is DFQATT and CDR2 is SNEGSKA in the germline V gene (reference sequence). The CDR3 reads CSALGPSPLHF. The CDR3 DNA is TGCAGTGCCCTCGGGCCTTCACCCCTCCACTTT.

This clone was detected only once. The chain is built from TRBV28 and TRBJ2-5; D not resolved. Germline CDR1 reads MDHEN; CDR2 reads SYDVKM. Trimming took off 5 bases at V and 5 bases at J, with 18 bases between the two ends. The CDR3 has 15 amino acids. CDR3 in amino acids: CASSTRRGSGETQYF. DNA of the CDR3: TGTGCCAGCAGTACCCGGAGAGGTTCTGGGGAGACCCAGTACTTC.

The chain carries TRBV28 and TRBJ2-7, with 9 positions matching TRBD1. The CDR3 contains 12 residues. The V gene's germline CDR1 is MDHEN and CDR2 SYDVKM. V shed 7 bases, J shed 6 bases, and the junction held 4 bases outside the gene matches. Here the CDR3 reads CASTTGGGEQYF. The CDR3 DNA is TGTGCCAGCACTACAGGGGGCGGCGAGCAGTACTTC.

The chain joins TRBV28 to TRBJ2-7; no clear D gene. Germline loops: CDR1 MDHEN, CDR2 SYDVKM. CDR3 size: 15 residues. Trimming removed 2 bases from V and 0 bases from J, with 11 bases in between. The CDR3: CASSLAATSSYEQYF. CDR3 nucleotide sequence: TGTGCCAGCAGTTTAGCGGCAACGAGCTCCTACGAGCAGTACTTC.

The J gene is TRBJ2-1, the V gene TRBV10-3; tentative D call: TRBD1 (6 bases). From germline, CDR1 is ENHRY and CDR2 SYGVKD. This CDR3 has 15 amino acids. Trimming took 5 bases from V and 0 from J, leaving 11 bases between them. DNA of the CDR3: TGTGCCATCAGTTCTATAGGGGGCTCCTACAATGAGCAGTTCTTC. It translates to CAISSIGGSYNEQFF.

The chain carries TRBV28 and TRBJ1-5; D not certain. The CDR3 totals 15 residues. The germline CDR1 and CDR2 sequences are MDHEN and SYDVKM. V gave up 5 bases and J gave up 0 bases, with 11 bases separating them. CDR3 region: CASSGQIHSNQPQHF. The CDR3 nucleotides read TGTGCCAGCAGTGGGCAGATTCATAGCAATCAGCCCCAGCATTTT. Variable domain in full (rest from reference TRBV28 and TRBJ1-5): DVKVTQSSRYLVKRTGEKVFLECVQDMDHENMFWYRQDPGLGLRLIYFSYDVKMKEKGDIPEGYSVSREKKERFSLILESASTNQTSMYLCASSGQIHSNQPQHFGDGTRLSIL.

V is TRBV7-6 and J is TRBJ1-1, with a tentative D call TRBD1 (6 bases). Germline CDR1 reads SGHVS; CDR2 reads FNYEAQ. The CDR3 has 11 amino acids. V shed 5 bases and J shed 8 bases, with 9 bases lying between them. CDR3: CASSPGTEAFF. DNA for the CDR3: TGTGCCAGCAGCCCTGGGACAGAAGCTTTCTTT.

V and J are TRBV9 and TRBJ1-2; tentative D call: TRBD1 (5 bases). The V gene lost 0 bases and the J gene lost 4 bases, with 7 bases spanning the gap. The CDR3 extends over 13 amino acids. Germline CDR1 and CDR2: SGDLS and YYNGEE. The CDR3 here is CASSVGQGYGYTF. As DNA, the CDR3 is TGTGCCAGCAGCGTAGGGCAGGGCTATGGCTACACCTTC.

The chain has TRBV10-3 and TRBJ2-5, with 7 bases aligning to TRBD2. The germline V gene encodes CDR1 ENHRY and CDR2 SYGVKD. The trim removed 0 bases at V and 5 bases at J, leaving 6 bases unmatched. The CDR3 runs to 15 residues. The CDR3 DNA follows: TGTGCCATCAGTGAGTCGACGGGGGGAGAGGAGACCCAGTACTTC. Its translation: CAISESTGGEETQYF.

The chain recombines TRBV5-1 with TRBJ1-3; a possible D gene is TRBD1 (5 bases). Germline V lookup: CDR1 SGHRS, CDR2 YFSETQ. The CDR3 runs 15 residues. V was trimmed by 0 bases and J by 3 bases, leaving 10 bases between them. In DNA, the CDR3 is TGCGCCAGCAGCTTGGAGGGACCTGATGGAAACACCATATATTTT. It specifies CASSLEGPDGNTIYF.

The CDR3 here is CASSYSGEEKLFF. The CDR3 DNA reads TGTGCCAGCAGCTACTCTGGGGAGGAAAAACTGTTTTTT. The J gene is TRBJ1-4, the V gene TRBV9; D is unresolved. The CDR3 has 13 residues. V was pared by 4 bases and J by 8 bases, with 12 bases between. Per the germline V gene, CDR1 is SGDLS and CDR2 is YYNGEE. The full variable domain, in which reference TRBV9 and TRBJ1-4 provide the parts outside the CDR3, is DSGVTQTPKHLITATGQRVTLRCSPRSGDLSVYWYQQSLDQGLQFLIQYYNGEERAKGNILERFSAQQFPDLHSELNLSSLELGDSALYFCASSYSGEEKLFFGSGTQLSVL.

The chain recombines TRBV7-2 with TRBJ1-2, with 7 positions matching TRBD1. CDR1 is SGHTA and CDR2 is FQGNSA in the germline V gene. The CDR3 loop spans 17 amino acids. V was clipped by 1 base and J by 0 bases; unmatched bases: 8. DNA for the CDR3: TGTGCCAGCAGCTTAGTCGGAGGTCAGGGGGCTAACTATGGCTACACCTTC. Amino acids: CASSLVGGQGANYGYTF.

V usage is TRBV11-2 and J usage is TRBJ1-2; possible D gene TRBD1, 6 bases. This CDR3 is 15 amino acids long. Per germline, CDR1 SGHAT and CDR2 FQNNGV. Trimming left V 3 bases short and J 4 bases short, with 15 bases between. The DNA for the CDR3 is TGTGCCAGCAGCTTGAACCCACAGGGAAGCTATGGCTACACCTTC. As protein: CASSLNPQGSYGYTF.

The chain couples TRBV10-3 to TRBJ1-2; D remains ambiguous. The ends were cut back, 3 bases at V and 6 bases at J, with 11 bases in the middle. The germline V gene has CDR1 ENHRY and CDR2 SYGVKD. The CDR3 sequence is 13 residues long. CDR3 nucleotide sequence: TGTGCCATCAGTGAACAGTCAGAACATGGCTACACCTTC. This encodes CAISEQSEHGYTF.

The count of this clone is one. The J gene is TRBJ1-1, the V gene TRBV3-1 (or the pseudogene TRBV3-2); 12 bases fit TRBD1. With V trimmed by 4 bases and J by 4 bases, 7 bases remained unmatched. CDR1 and CDR2 from the germline V gene are LGHDT and YNNKEL (reference sequence). The CDR3 contains 16 residues. CDR3 bases: TGTGCCAGCAGCCCTTGGGGACAGGGGGCGCCCACTGAAGCTTTCTTT. Its translation is CASSPWGQGAPTEAFF.